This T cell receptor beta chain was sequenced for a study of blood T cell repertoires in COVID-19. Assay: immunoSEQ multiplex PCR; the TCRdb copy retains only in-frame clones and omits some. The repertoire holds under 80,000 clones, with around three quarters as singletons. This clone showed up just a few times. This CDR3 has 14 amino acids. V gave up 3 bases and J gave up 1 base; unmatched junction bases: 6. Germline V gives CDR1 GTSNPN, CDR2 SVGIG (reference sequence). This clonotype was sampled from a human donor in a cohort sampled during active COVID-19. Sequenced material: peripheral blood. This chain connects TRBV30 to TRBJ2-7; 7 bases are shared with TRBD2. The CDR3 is CAWRGTTSSYEQYF. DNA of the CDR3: TGTGCCTGGAGGGGGACTACCAGTTCCTACGAGCAGTACTTC.